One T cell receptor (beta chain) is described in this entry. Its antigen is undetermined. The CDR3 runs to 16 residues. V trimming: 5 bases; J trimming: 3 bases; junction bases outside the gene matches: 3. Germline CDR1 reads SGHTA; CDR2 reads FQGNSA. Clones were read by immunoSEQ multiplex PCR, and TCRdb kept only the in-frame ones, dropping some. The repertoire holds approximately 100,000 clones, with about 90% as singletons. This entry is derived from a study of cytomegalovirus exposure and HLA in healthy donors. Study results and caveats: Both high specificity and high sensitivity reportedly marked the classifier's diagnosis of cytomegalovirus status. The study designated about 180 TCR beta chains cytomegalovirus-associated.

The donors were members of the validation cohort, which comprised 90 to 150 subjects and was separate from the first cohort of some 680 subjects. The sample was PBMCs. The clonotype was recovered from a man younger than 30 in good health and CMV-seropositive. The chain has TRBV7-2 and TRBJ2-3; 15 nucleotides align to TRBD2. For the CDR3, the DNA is TGTGCCAGCAGCACCGGGACTAGCGGGAGGACAGATACGCAGTATTTT. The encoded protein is CASSTGTSGRTDTQYF.